This T cell receptor beta chain was recorded in a study of graft-versus-host responses after intestinal transplantation. V dropped 6 bases and J dropped 7 bases, with 18 bases sitting between them. This CDR3 is 14 amino acids long. Germline assignment: CDR1 MNHNY and CDR2 SVGAGI (reference sequence). Sequenced by immunoSEQ multiplex PCR; TCRdb stores in-frame clones only, minus some. Here the sample spans roughly 69,000 clones, roughly 92% being singletons. This chain joins TRBV6-6 and TRBJ2-5; maybe TRBD1 (6 bases). The starting material was bone marrow, obtained 734 days after intestinal transplantation. The source is a human patient who received an intestinal transplant, so some T cells may come from the graft donor. CDR3 loop: CASRSRGIGATQYF. In DNA, the CDR3 is TGTGCCAGCAGAAGTAGGGGGATAGGCGCGACCCAGTACTTC.